What follows are 18 T cell receptor beta chains derived from one specimen sequenced in a study of T cell clones after liver transplantation. The protocol was immunoSEQ multiplex PCR, while the TCRdb copy is restricted to in-frame clones and leaves out a portion. Of approximately 100,000 clones in the sample, about 81% were seen once. Sequenced material: CD4+ T cells from blood, taken approximately 50 months after liver transplant. The receptors were sampled from a human patient who received a liver transplant. The T cells may come from the graft donor.

The chain links TRBV6-5 to TRBJ2-1, with a possible D match to TRBD2 (6 bases). Looked up from germline, CDR1 is MNHEY and CDR2 is SVGAGI. This CDR3 contains 14 residues. Trimming cost V 1 base and J 5 bases, with 9 bases left between them. This CDR3 reads CASSYWAGNNEQFF. The DNA for the CDR3 is TGTGCCAGCAGTTACTGGGCGGGGAACAATGAGCAGTTCTTC.

The J gene is TRBJ2-2, the V gene TRBV15; no clear D gene. V was clipped by 1 base and J by 5 bases, with 5 bases between them. This CDR3 comprises 13 residues. CDR1 and CDR2 (germline): LNHNV, YYDKDF (reference sequence). As DNA, the CDR3 is TGTGCCACCAGCAGAGGACTGACCGGGGAGCTGTTTTTT. Amino acids: CATSRGLTGELFF.

This rearrangement joins TRBV15 to TRBJ1-1; a weak D match, TRBD1 (5 bases). The CDR3 has 15 amino acids. V was pared by 0 bases and J by 4 bases, with 12 bases between. Per germline, CDR1 LNHNV and CDR2 YYDKDF (reference sequence). CDR3 in DNA: TGTGCCACCAGCAGAGACCCCCCAGGGAGCACTGAAGCTTTCTTT. Protein: CATSRDPPGSTEAFF. The variable domain in full, with the rest retrieved from reference TRBV15 and TRBJ1-1, is DAMVIQNPRYQVTQFGKPVTLSCSQTLNHNVMYWYQQKSSQAPKLLFHYYDKDFNNEADTPDNFQSRRPNTSFCFLDIRSPGLGDTAMYLCATSRDPPGSTEAFFGQGTRLTVV.

The rearrangement uses TRBV7-7 and TRBJ2-5; D not certain. The V gene lost 0 bases and the J gene lost 5 bases, with 13 bases spanning the gap. The CDR3 totals 15 residues. Per germline, CDR1 SSHAT and CDR2 FNYEAQ (reference sequence). Here the CDR3 DNA reads TGTGCCAGCAGCTTAGCGGGCCAGGTGGGGGAGACCCAGTACTTC. It codes for CASSLAGQVGETQYF.

The CDR3 region has the DNA TGTGCCAGCAGCTCAGCTGGGACTAGCGTAAGCACAGATACGCAGTATTTT. This gives the protein CASSSAGTSVSTDTQYF. The chain carries TRBV5-4 and TRBJ2-3; 10 bases fit TRBD2. CDR1 is SGHNT and CDR2 is YYREEE in the germline V gene (reference sequence). The CDR3 is 17 amino acids. The J segment lost 0 bases and the V segment lost 3 bases, leaving 7 bases of the junction unmatched.

The gene calls are TRBV7-2 and TRBJ1-6; 9 nucleotides align to TRBD1. Looked up from germline, CDR1 is SGHTA and CDR2 is FQGNSA. J gave up 7 bases and V 5 bases, and 6 bases lay outside the gene matches. The CDR3 has 15 residues. CDR3 coding DNA: TGTGCCAGCAGCGGACGGACAGGGGAGAATTCACCCCTCCACTTT. Protein: CASSGRTGENSPLHF.

The rearrangement links TRBV7-2 to TRBJ2-2, with no clear D. The CDR3 covers 15 residues. CDR1 and CDR2 (germline): SGHTA, FQGNSA. V gave up 4 bases and J gave up 0 bases, with 9 bases separating them. CDR3 DNA sequence: TGTGCCAGCAGCTCACGGACCCCGAACACCGGGGAGCTGTTTTTT. Encoded protein: CASSSRTPNTGELFF.

V and J are TRBV4-3 and TRBJ1-1; 9 positions agree with TRBD1. The germline gives CDR1 LGHNA, CDR2 YSLEER. The CDR3 is 15 amino acids. With V trimmed by 6 bases and J by 3 bases, 8 bases remained unmatched. The CDR3 coding sequence is TGCGCCAGCAGACTGAAGGACAGGGGAGACACTGAAGCTTTCTTT. Protein product: CASRLKDRGDTEAFF.

The gene calls are TRBV25-1 and TRBJ2-7; 11 positions match TRBD2. CDR1 and CDR2 (germline): MGHDK, SYGVNS. This CDR3 region has 15 residues. V shed 3 bases, J shed 5 bases, and the junction held 6 bases outside the gene matches. Written as DNA, the CDR3 is TGTGCCAGCAGTGACCTACTAGCGGGAGAGAACGAGCAGTACTTC. Its translation: CASSDLLAGENEQYF.

The gene calls are TRBV6-4 and TRBJ2-1, with D uncertain. Trimming cost V 4 bases and J 7 bases, with 17 bases left between them. Germline CDR1 is MRHNA and CDR2 is SNTAGT. The CDR3 loop spans 15 amino acids. CDR3 loop: CASSAVAVGRNEQFF. The DNA for the CDR3 is TGTGCCAGCAGTGCGGTTGCGGTCGGGCGGAATGAGCAGTTCTTC.

Written as DNA, the CDR3 is TGTGCCAGTAGGCTACAGGGGAACAATGAGCAGTTCTTC. Its translation: CASRLQGNNEQFF. This chain uses TRBV19 with TRBJ2-1; 7 nucleotides line up with TRBD1. This CDR3 has 13 residues. With 6 bases clipped from V and 5 bases from J, the junction kept 4 bases outside the gene matches. Germline V lookup: CDR1 LNHDA, CDR2 SQIVND (reference sequence).

The chain's CDR3 is CASSYDSTYGYTF. CDR3 DNA sequence: TGTGCCAGCAGCTATGACAGTACTTATGGCTACACCTTC. V and J are TRBV7-3 and TRBJ1-2; D perhaps matches TRBD1 (5 bases). V lost 4 bases and J 5 bases, leaving 11 bases between the germline ends. From germline, CDR1 is SGHTA and CDR2 FQGTGA. The CDR3 runs to 13 residues.

This clone was recorded only once. The chain joins TRBV29-1 to TRBJ2-6; D unclear. The CDR3 covers 13 residues. With 3 bases removed from V and 0 bases from J, the gap between germline ends came to 3 bases. Germline V gene lookup returns CDR1 SQVTM and CDR2 ANQGSEA. The CDR3 nucleotides are TGCAGCGTTGAGTTCTCTGGGGCCAACGTCCTGACTTTC. Translation gives CSVEFSGANVLTF.

This rearrangement joins TRBV7-9 to TRBJ1-1; 7 positions agree with TRBD1. J lost 5 bases, V lost 6 bases, and 12 bases had no gene match. Germline CDR1 and CDR2: SEHNR and FQNEAQ (reference sequence). CDR3 length equals 15 residues. The chain's CDR3 is CASSPNRGRGTEAFF. CDR3 nucleotide sequence: TGTGCCAGCAGTCCTAACAGGGGAAGAGGGACTGAAGCTTTCTTT.

This clone came up once. The genes are TRBV6-5 and TRBJ1-5; perhaps TRBD1 as D (6 bases). V was cut by 6 bases and J by 2 bases, with 11 bases left in between. Germline V gene data show CDR1 as MNHEY and CDR2 as SVGAGI. This CDR3 region has 14 residues. The CDR3 loop reads CASRSPGGNQPQHF. CDR3 coding DNA: TGTGCCAGCAGATCCCCAGGGGGCAATCAGCCCCAGCATTTT.

The V and J genes are TRBV2 and TRBJ2-7; a weak D match, TRBD1 (8 bases). CDR1 is SNHLY and CDR2 is FYNNEI in the germline V gene. V was trimmed by 6 bases and J by 6 bases, leaving 18 bases between them. The CDR3 runs 14 residues. This CDR3 is CASRPPTGEGEQYF. In DNA, the CDR3 is TGTGCCAGCAGACCCCCGACAGGGGAGGGCGAGCAGTACTTC.

V usage is TRBV19 and J usage is TRBJ1-2; TRBD1 matches 7 bases. The CDR3 is made up of 12 amino acids. V shed 6 bases and J 8 bases; nucleotides not matched to a gene: 6. Germline assignment: CDR1 LNHDA and CDR2 SQIVND (reference sequence). CDR3 loop: CASRERGLGYTF. CDR3 coding DNA: TGTGCCAGTAGGGAAAGGGGGCTCGGCTACACCTTC.

This rearrangement joins TRBV6-5 to TRBJ1-1; TRBD1 matches 8 bases. The CDR3 runs to 16 residues. CDR1 and CDR2 (germline): MNHEY, SVGAGI. V shed 3 bases, J shed 7 bases, and the junction held 13 bases outside the gene matches. The CDR3 is CASSYRGTGGSNEAFF. CDR3 nucleotides: TGTGCCAGCAGTTATCGCGGTACAGGGGGAAGTAATGAAGCTTTCTTT.